One sample yielded the 17 T cell receptor beta chains listed below, sequenced in a study of read filtering for tumor transcriptome and immune sequencing. Molecular barcoded adaptors covering alpha/delta and beta/gamma chains were used on approximately 400 ng RNA. From the reads, TCRdb called clonotypes with MiXCR, one entry per CDR3 protein. The table has more than 30,000 distinct CDR3 sequences, roughly an eighth seen once. Source material: a population of CD138-negative cells sorted from bone marrow. These TCRs come from a donor at least 40 years old with multiple myeloma.

This clonotype has ten or more counts. V gene TRBV28 combines with J gene TRBJ2-6; perhaps TRBD1 as D (7 bases). Trimming cost V 5 bases and J 7 bases, with 15 bases left between them. This CDR3 region has 15 residues. Germline values: CDR1 MDHEN, CDR2 SYDVKM. The CDR3 bases are TGTGCCAGCAGTCCAGGACAGGCGGGAGCCAACGTCCTGACTTTC. Protein product: CASSPGQAGANVLTF.

This clonotype has just a few counts. A single base separates this from a much larger clone, so it may be a read error. This rearrangement joins TRBV6-5 to TRBJ2-1, with a possible D match to TRBD2 (5 bases). Germline CDR1 reads MNHEY; CDR2 reads SVGAGI. Between the trimmed V and J ends, which lost 8 bases and 2 bases, there was a span of 19 bases. This CDR3 contains 16 residues. Here the CDR3 reads CASCSPLAAAYNEQFF. In nucleotides, the CDR3 is TGTGCCAGCTGTTCGCCTCTAGCTGCTGCCTACAATGAGCAGTTCTTC.

The genes are TRBV5-6 and TRBJ1-1, with D possibly matching TRBD1 (6 bases). With 4 bases removed from V and 3 bases from J, the gap between germline ends came to 10 bases. The germline V gene encodes CDR1 SGHDT and CDR2 YYEEEE. There are 13 residues in the CDR3. The CDR3 bases are TGTGCCAGCAGCGGAACAGGGTACACTGAAGCTTTCTTT. The encoded protein is CASSGTGYTEAFF.

This clonotype was recorded many times. The V gene is TRBV5-1, the J gene TRBJ2-1, with 9 bases lining up with TRBD1. Per germline, CDR1 SGHRS and CDR2 YFSETQ. V shed 4 bases and J 4 bases; nucleotides not matched to a gene: 6. This CDR3 is 15 amino acids long. In nucleotides, the CDR3 is TGCGCCAGCAGCCATTCGGGACAGGGATACAATGAGCAGTTCTTC. Residues: CASSHSGQGYNEQFF.

This clonotype appeared many times. The chain couples TRBV4-3 to TRBJ2-3; 12 bases fit TRBD2. The CDR3 length is 18 residues. Germline V gene sequence: CDR1 LGHNA, CDR2 YSLEER. V lost 1 base, J lost 0 bases, and 5 bases stayed unmatched. The CDR3 coding sequence is TGCGCCAGCAGCCAAGTATCTAGCGGGAGGGCGAGCACAGATACGCAGTATTTT. This sequence encodes CASSQVSSGRASTDTQYF.

This clonotype has only a few counts. A clone one base away is much larger, so this may be a read error. The chain uses TRBV2 and TRBJ2-3; possibly TRBD2 for D (5 bases). The CDR3 totals 14 residues. V lost 2 bases, J lost 5 bases, and 11 bases lay in between. The germline V gene encodes CDR1 SNHLY and CDR2 FYNNEI. CDR3 loop: CASSESEREDTQYF. The CDR3 DNA sequence: TGTGCCAGCAGTGAAAGCGAGAGGGAAGATACGCAGTATTTT.

The sample holds a few counts of this clonotype. A much larger clone lies one base from this, so it may be a read error. The DNA is omitted, as the CDR3 cannot be located on it reliably, and the CDR3 follows TCRdb's listing. V is TRBV7-5 and J is TRBJ1-1. TRBV7-5 is a pseudogene locus. The CDR3 has 17 residues if both end residues are counted. CDR3 residues: CISVSEEQSFGKTEAFF.

This clonotype was seen a few times. A much larger clone is a single base away; this may be a read error. V is TRBV11-2 and J is TRBJ2-3; D perhaps matches TRBD1 (5 bases). The germline gives CDR1 SGHAT, CDR2 FQNNGV. This CDR3 has 18 residues. CDR3: CASSLDTAGSRTTGTQYF. The CDR3 nucleotides read TGTGCCAGCAGCTTAGATACGGCCGGGTCTAGAACCACAGGTACGCAGTATTTT.

This clonotype was seen a handful of times. The chain uses TRBV20-1 and TRBJ2-3, with a tentative D call TRBD2 (6 bases). The CDR3 totals 15 residues. Trimming pared 3 bases from V and 9 bases from J, leaving 22 bases between. CDR1 is DFQATT and CDR2 is SNEGSKA in the germline V gene (reference sequence). This chain's CDR3 is CSARVAGTTEGTQYF. CDR3 sequence (DNA): TGCAGTGCTAGGGTCGCGGGGACCACAGAGGGGACGCAGTATTTT.

Comment on this clonotype: A much larger clone differs by one base, so this may be a read error. CDR3: CASRYAGVETQYF. For the CDR3, the DNA is TGTGCCAGCCGTTACGCGGGGGTAGAGACCCAGTACTTC. The rearrangement links TRBV6-1 to TRBJ2-5; 7 bases map to TRBD2. J was trimmed by 4 bases and V by 8 bases; bases with no gene match: 7. This CDR3 is built from 13 residues. CDR1 MNHNS and CDR2 SASEGT come from the germline V gene.

A word on this clonotype: It may be a read error: a sequence one base away is much more abundant. In DNA, the CDR3 is TGCAGTGCTGTTCAAGGGTCGCGAACTCAAGCTTTCTTT. Translated, it gives CSAVQGSRTQAFF. The genes are TRBV20-1 and TRBJ1-1; D unclear. Looked up from germline, CDR1 is DFQATT and CDR2 is SNEGSKA (reference sequence). This CDR3 region has 13 residues. V lost 5 bases and J lost 9, with 19 bases in between.

The sample holds many counts of this clonotype. The chain links TRBV7-9 to TRBJ1-4; D gene ambiguous. The CDR3 is 14 residues long. The V gene lost 1 base and the J gene lost 1 base, with 4 bases spanning the gap. Germline lookup yields CDR1 SEHNR and CDR2 FQNEAQ (reference sequence). The CDR3 region has the DNA TGTGCCAGCAGCTTAGTAGGAACTAATGAAAAACTGTTTTTT. Protein sequence: CASSLVGTNEKLFF.

This clonotype appeared a few times. V usage is TRBV28 and J usage is TRBJ2-1; D is ambiguous. Trimming took off 7 bases at V and 0 bases at J, with 16 bases between the two ends. This CDR3 is built from 16 residues. Per the germline V gene, CDR1 is MDHEN and CDR2 is SYDVKM. Here the CDR3 reads CASIDLSSASYNEQFF. In DNA, the CDR3 is TGTGCCAGCATCGATCTTTCCTCCGCCTCCTACAATGAGCAGTTCTTC.

In this sample, this clonotype turned up many times. The chain links TRBV6-2 or TRBV6-3 to TRBJ2-7; 12 bases match TRBD2. V shed 6 bases, J shed 4 bases, and the junction held 10 bases outside the gene matches. Germline V CDR1 and CDR2: MNHEY, SVGEGT. The CDR3 consists of 16 residues. CDR3 bases: TGTGCCAGCAGCCGAATGACTAGCGGGAGTAGTTACGAGCAGTACTTC. Its protein product is CASSRMTSGSSYEQYF.

Ten or more counts support this clonotype. The V gene is TRBV20-1, the J gene TRBJ2-2; TRBD1 or TRBD2 may be the D gene (6 bases each). The V gene lost 1 base and the J gene lost 1 base, with 13 bases spanning the gap. Germline V gene data show CDR1 as DFQATT and CDR2 as SNEGSKA (reference sequence). The CDR3 consists of 16 residues. In DNA, the CDR3 is TGCAGTGCTAGAGTGGGAGGACAGAAGAACACCGGGGAGCTGTTTTTT. Protein: CSARVGGQKNTGELFF.

This clonotype was observed many times. The rearrangement links TRBV7-8 to TRBJ2-7, with 7 bases identical to TRBD1. Losses at the gene ends were 5 bases for V and 4 bases for J; bases not matched to a gene: 8. Germline values: CDR1 SGHVS, CDR2 FQNEAQ. The CDR3 is 14 amino acids. This CDR3 is CASSLTDREYEQYF. The CDR3 DNA sequence: TGTGCCAGCAGCCTGACCGACAGGGAATACGAGCAGTACTTC.

This clonotype was observed a handful of times. A single base is all that separates this from a far larger clone, so a read error is likely. CDR3 bases: TGTGCCAGCAGCTCATTCGGGGGGGCCGGGGGATACAATGAGCAGTTCTTC. It translates to CASSSFGGAGGYNEQFF. This sequence joins TRBV7-2 and TRBJ2-1, with 8 bases lining up with TRBD2. The V gene end was trimmed by 4 bases and the J gene end by 4 bases; junction bases not matched to a gene: 12. The CDR3 covers 17 residues. CDR1 SGHTA and CDR2 FQGNSA come from the germline V gene.